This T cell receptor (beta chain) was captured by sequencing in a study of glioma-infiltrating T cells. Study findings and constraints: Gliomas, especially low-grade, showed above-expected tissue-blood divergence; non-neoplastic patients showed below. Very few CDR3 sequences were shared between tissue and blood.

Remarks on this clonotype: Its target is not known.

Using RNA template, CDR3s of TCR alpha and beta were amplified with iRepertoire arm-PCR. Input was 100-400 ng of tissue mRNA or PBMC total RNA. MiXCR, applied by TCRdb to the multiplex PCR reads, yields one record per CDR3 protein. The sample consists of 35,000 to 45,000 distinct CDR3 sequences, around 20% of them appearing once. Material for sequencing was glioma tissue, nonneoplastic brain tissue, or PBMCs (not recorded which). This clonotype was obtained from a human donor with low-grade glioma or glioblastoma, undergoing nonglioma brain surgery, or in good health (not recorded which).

CDR3 DNA: TGCAGCGTTAGCGGGTCGAGCAGCAACAATGAGCAGTTCTTC. It yields the protein CSVSGSSSNNEQFF. The chain employs TRBV29-1 and TRBJ2-1; D perhaps matches TRBD2 (6 bases). The CDR3 totals 14 residues. CDR1 is SQVTM and CDR2 is ANQGSEA in the germline V gene. The V gene lost 5 bases and the J gene lost 5 bases, with 16 bases spanning the gap.